This T cell receptor beta chain was documented in a study of CD8 T cells in Susac syndrome. The CDR3 spans 13 residues. The J segment lost 0 bases and the V segment lost 8 bases, leaving 6 bases of the junction unmatched. Germline V gives CDR1 GTSNPN, CDR2 SVGIG (reference sequence). Concerning this clonotype: Its specificity is unknown.

Negative magnetic isolation gave CD8+ and CD4+ cells; FACS enriched CD8+ TEMRA. RNA in amounts of about 0.5 to 1 ug was reverse transcribed with random hexamers. TCRdb re-analysed the immunoSEQ multiplex PCR reads in MiXCR, keeping a single row per CDR3 protein. The top ten hold over 0.2% of the sample, which has 100,000 to 150,000 distinct CDR3 sequences, about 93% seen once. Study-wide points: Clonal expansion was present among Susac CD8+ cells. This expansion reached its peak in TEMRA cells and in active patients.

The sequencing input was CD8+ T cells from PBMCs. The clonotype comes from a human donor with Susac syndrome. The chain combines TRBV30 with TRBJ1-1, with 7 bases identical to TRBD1. CDR3 amino acids: CARRDSLNTEAFF. The CDR3 DNA is TGTGCCCGCCGGGACAGCTTGAACACTGAAGCTTTCTTT.